Presented here are 16 T cell receptor beta chains from one specimen sequenced in a study of shared clonotypes between healthy human individuals. The table came from immunoSEQ multiplex PCR; TCRdb's copy has only in-frame clones and leaves some out. This sample has approximately 810,000 clones; about 92% occur once, and the top ten carry around 24%. Terminally differentiated effector memory CD45RA+ cells were excluded from the naive CD8 cells, which were CD45RO-negative and positively selected for CCR7. The specimen was naive CD8+ T cells sorted from blood. These receptors came from a man aged 25 to 40 in good health.

This clone has just one count. The gene calls are TRBV4-1 and TRBJ2-4; 8 bases agree with TRBD2. With 0 bases clipped from V and 8 bases from J, the junction kept 9 bases outside the gene matches. Germline-derived CDR1 and CDR2 are MGHRA and YSYEKL. This CDR3 contains 16 residues. Here the CDR3 reads CASSQEGSGSGDIQYF. The CDR3 DNA reads as TGCGCCAGCAGCCAAGAAGGCAGCGGGAGTGGTGACATTCAGTACTTC.

V and J are TRBV15 and TRBJ2-7, with D possibly matching TRBD2 (6 bases). Germline CDR1 LNHNV, CDR2 YYDKDF (reference sequence). The CDR3 has 13 amino acids. Trimming shortened V by 5 bases and J by 2 bases, and 10 bases separated the two germline ends. CDR3 region: CATSGGLTYEQYF. The DNA for the CDR3 is TGTGCCACCAGCGGGGGACTTACCTACGAGCAGTACTTC.

This sequence joins TRBV2 and TRBJ2-2; D is unresolved. Germline lookup yields CDR1 SNHLY and CDR2 FYNNEI. This CDR3 is 16 amino acids long. Trimming removed 7 bases from V and 0 bases from J, with 15 bases in between. CDR3 DNA sequence: TGTGCCAGCACTTCGTGGTCAGGACCGAACACCGGGGAGCTGTTTTTT. Translation gives CASTSWSGPNTGELFF.

This clone has more than one count but fewer than ten. The chain has TRBV28 and TRBJ1-3, with 7 bases lining up with TRBD1. In germline, CDR1 is MDHEN, CDR2 SYDVKM. There are 15 residues in the CDR3. After removal of 6 bases from V and 2 bases from J, the junction contained 7 bases not matched to a gene. DNA for the CDR3: TGTGCCAGCAGCCAGACAGGGTCCCCTGGAAACACCATATATTTT. Translating it yields CASSQTGSPGNTIYF.

The V and J genes are TRBV7-3 and TRBJ2-3; no firm D call. Trimming cost V 2 bases and J 4 bases, with 7 bases left between them. Germline CDR1 and CDR2: SGHTA and FQGTGA. This CDR3 contains 13 residues. The CDR3 sequence: CASSLLWADTQYF. In nucleotides, the CDR3 is TGTGCCAGCAGCTTACTCTGGGCAGATACGCAGTATTTT. The variable domain in full, completed from reference TRBV7-3 and TRBJ2-3, reads GAGVSQTPSNKVTEKGKYVELRCDPISGHTALYWYRQSLGQGPEFLIYFQGTGAADDSGLPNDRFFAVRPEGSVSTLKIQRTERGDSAVYLCASSLLWADTQYFGPGTRLTVL.

This CDR3 reads CATCPGSSYEQYF. As DNA, the CDR3 is TGTGCCACCTGTCCCGGGAGCTCCTACGAGCAGTACTTC. This chain connects TRBV28 to TRBJ2-7; TRBD2 might be the D (6 bases). Trimming cost V 10 bases and J 0 bases, with 13 bases left between them. The germline V gene encodes CDR1 MDHEN and CDR2 SYDVKM. This CDR3 contains 13 residues.

The chain uses TRBV27 and TRBJ1-5, with D possibly TRBD1 on 5 matching bases. Trimming cost V 2 bases and J 3 bases, with 14 bases left between them. Germline V CDR1 and CDR2: MNHEY, SMNVEV (reference sequence). This CDR3 comprises 16 residues. As DNA, the CDR3 is TGTGCCAGCAGTTTAAAGTGGGGCAAGTACAATCAGCCCCAGCATTTT. This encodes CASSLKWGKYNQPQHF.

As regards this clone: Other DNA sequences from this sample encode an identical CDR3 as well. The chain couples TRBV27 to TRBJ2-1; D ambiguous. V was clipped by 0 bases and J by 4 bases, with 7 bases between them. CDR1 MNHEY and CDR2 SMNVEV come from the germline V gene (reference sequence). CDR3 size: 14 residues. Here the CDR3 reads CASSLSRQYNEQFF. As DNA, the CDR3 is TGTGCCAGCAGTTTATCTCGGCAGTACAATGAGCAGTTCTTC.

This sequence joins TRBV6-5 and TRBJ2-3; perhaps TRBD1 as D (6 bases). V lost 4 bases and J 0 bases, leaving 8 bases between the germline ends. The CDR3 length is 14 residues. CDR1 and CDR2 from the germline V gene are MNHEY and SVGAGI. Here the CDR3 DNA reads TGTGCCAGCAGTTGGGGGCGGAGCACAGATACGCAGTATTTT. As protein: CASSWGRSTDTQYF.

The chain employs TRBV7-8 and TRBJ2-1, with a possible D match to TRBD2 (6 bases). CDR1 and CDR2 from the germline V gene are SGHVS and FQNEAQ. The CDR3 is 14 amino acids. V gave up 5 bases and J gave up 7 bases, with 15 bases separating them. CDR3 nucleotides: TGTGCCAGCAGCCCGGGGGAGGCGCGAAATGAGCAGTTCTTC. Translation gives CASSPGEARNEQFF.

V is TRBV27 and J is TRBJ1-2, with TRBD1 matching over 9 bases. CDR1 is MNHEY and CDR2 is SMNVEV in the germline V gene (reference sequence). With 5 bases clipped from V and 8 bases from J, the junction kept 6 bases outside the gene matches. The CDR3 totals 13 residues. The CDR3 DNA reads TGTGCCAGCAGTCGCCGGACAGGGGAAGGCTACACCTTC. As protein: CASSRRTGEGYTF.

This chain uses TRBV29-1 with TRBJ2-7, with D possibly TRBD2 on 5 matching bases. The CDR3 sequence is 13 residues long. Germline loops: CDR1 SQVTM, CDR2 ANQGSEA. V lost 4 bases to trimming and J lost 6 bases, with 16 bases between them. The CDR3 reads CSVGLVGGREQYF. The CDR3 DNA reads as TGCAGCGTTGGTCTTGTTGGAGGACGCGAGCAGTACTTC.

The chain recombines TRBV5-4 with TRBJ2-3; D unresolved. The germline CDR1 and CDR2 sequences are SGHNT and YYREEE (reference sequence). V was cut by 1 base and J by 4 bases, with 16 bases left in between. This CDR3 spans 16 amino acids. This CDR3 reads CASSLTELMKADTQYF. CDR3 bases: TGTGCCAGCAGCTTGACAGAGCTAATGAAGGCAGATACGCAGTATTTT. Supplemented by reference TRBV5-4 and TRBJ2-3, the full variable domain reads ETGVTQSPTHLIKTRGQQVTLRCSSQSGHNTVSWYQQALGQGPQFIFQYYREEENGRGNFPPRFSGLQFPNYSSELNVNALELDDSALYLCASSLTELMKADTQYFGPGTRLTVL.

The chain carries TRBV6-5 and TRBJ1-3; the D is unclear. V was clipped by 8 bases and J by 0 bases, with 14 bases between them. Germline V CDR1 and CDR2: MNHEY, SVGAGI. The CDR3 has 15 residues. Written as DNA, the CDR3 is TGTGCCAGCCGGGCTGACCTTAACTCTGGAAACACCATATATTTT. The encoded protein is CASRADLNSGNTIYF.

This clone was counted once. The chain's CDR3 is CASSAPGSGELFF. CDR3 nucleotide sequence: TGTGCCAGCAGCGCCCCAGGGTCCGGGGAGCTGTTTTTT. The V call is TRBV7-8, the J call TRBJ2-2; D may be TRBD1 (5 bases). The CDR3 runs 13 residues. Per the germline V gene, CDR1 is SGHVS and CDR2 is FQNEAQ. V lost 5 bases and J 6 bases, leaving 10 bases between the germline ends.

The chain has TRBV11-2 and TRBJ2-5; no firm D call. This CDR3 contains 16 residues. CDR1 and CDR2 from the germline V gene are SGHAT and FQNNGV. Trimming left V 5 bases short and J 0 bases short, with 16 bases between. The CDR3, as DNA: TGTGCCAGCAGCCCCGTCGCCCGGCCTAACCAAGAGACCCAGTACTTC. This codes for CASSPVARPNQETQYF. The full variable domain, with the rest looked up from reference TRBV11-2 and TRBJ2-5, is EAGVAQSPRYKIIEKRQSVAFWCNPISGHATLYWYQQILGQGPKLLIQFQNNGVVDDSQLPKDRFSAERLKGVDSTLKIQPAKLEDSAVYLCASSPVARPNQETQYFGPGTRLLVL.